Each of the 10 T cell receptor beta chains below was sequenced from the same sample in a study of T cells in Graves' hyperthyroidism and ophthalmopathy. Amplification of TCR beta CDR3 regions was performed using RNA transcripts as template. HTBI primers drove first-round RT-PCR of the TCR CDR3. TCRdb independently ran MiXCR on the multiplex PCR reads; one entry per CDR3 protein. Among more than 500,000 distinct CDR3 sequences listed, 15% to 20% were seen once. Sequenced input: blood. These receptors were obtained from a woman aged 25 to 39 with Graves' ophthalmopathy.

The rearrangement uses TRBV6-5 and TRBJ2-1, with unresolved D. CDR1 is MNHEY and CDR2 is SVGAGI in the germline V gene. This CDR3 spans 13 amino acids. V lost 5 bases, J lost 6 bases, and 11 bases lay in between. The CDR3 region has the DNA TGTGCCAGCAGTCCGCTGCTCGGCAATGAGCAGTTCTTC. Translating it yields CASSPLLGNEQFF.

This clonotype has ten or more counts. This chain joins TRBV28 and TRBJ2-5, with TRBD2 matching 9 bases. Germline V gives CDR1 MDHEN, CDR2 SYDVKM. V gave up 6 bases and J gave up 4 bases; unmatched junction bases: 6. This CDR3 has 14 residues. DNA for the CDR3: TGTGCCAGCAGATTAGCGGGGGCTGGAGAGACCCAGTACTTC. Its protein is CASRLAGAGETQYF.

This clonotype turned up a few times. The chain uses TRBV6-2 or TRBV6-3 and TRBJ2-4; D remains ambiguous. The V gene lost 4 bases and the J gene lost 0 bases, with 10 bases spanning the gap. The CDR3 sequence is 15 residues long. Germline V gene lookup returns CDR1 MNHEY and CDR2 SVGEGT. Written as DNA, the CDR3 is TGTGCCAGCAGTTTACCAGACGTAGCCAAAAACATTCAGTACTTC. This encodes CASSLPDVAKNIQYF.

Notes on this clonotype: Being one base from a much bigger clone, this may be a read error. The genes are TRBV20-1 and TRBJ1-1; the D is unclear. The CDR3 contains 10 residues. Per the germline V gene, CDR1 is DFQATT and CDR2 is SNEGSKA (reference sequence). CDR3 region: CSAIRTEALF. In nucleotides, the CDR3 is TGCAGTGCTATTAGGACTGAAGCTCTCTTT.

The CDR3 loop is CASSGGSLIMMGQFF. In DNA form, the CDR3 reads TGTGCCAGCTCCGGGGGCAGCTTGATAATGATGGGGCAGTTCTTC. The chain recombines TRBV18 with TRBJ2-1, with D perhaps assigned TRBD1 or TRBD2 (6 bases each). CDR1 KGHSH and CDR2 LQKENI come from the germline V gene. CDR3 size: 15 residues. Trimming shortened V by 6 bases and J by 12 bases, and 24 bases separated the two germline ends.

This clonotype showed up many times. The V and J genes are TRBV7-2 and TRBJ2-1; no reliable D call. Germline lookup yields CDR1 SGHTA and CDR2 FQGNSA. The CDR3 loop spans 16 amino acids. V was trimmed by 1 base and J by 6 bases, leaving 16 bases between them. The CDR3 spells CASSLGRSVLSNEQFF. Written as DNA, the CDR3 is TGTGCCAGCAGCTTAGGTCGGTCAGTTTTGTCCAATGAGCAGTTCTTC.

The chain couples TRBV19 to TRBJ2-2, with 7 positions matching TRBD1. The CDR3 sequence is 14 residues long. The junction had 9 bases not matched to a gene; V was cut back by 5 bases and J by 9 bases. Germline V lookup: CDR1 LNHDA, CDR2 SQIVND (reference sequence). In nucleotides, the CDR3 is TGTGCCAGTAGTGACAGGGCAACGGGCCGGGAGCTGTTTTTT. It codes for CASSDRATGRELFF.

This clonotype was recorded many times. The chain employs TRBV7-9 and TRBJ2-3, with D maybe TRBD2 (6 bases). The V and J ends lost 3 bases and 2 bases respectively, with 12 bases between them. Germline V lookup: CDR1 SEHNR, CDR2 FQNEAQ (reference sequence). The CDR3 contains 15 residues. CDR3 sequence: CASSFRLGFTDTQYF. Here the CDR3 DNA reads TGTGCCAGCAGCTTTCGACTAGGTTTCACAGATACGCAGTATTTT. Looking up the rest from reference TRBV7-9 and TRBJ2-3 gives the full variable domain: DTGVSQNPRHKITKRGQNVTFRCDPISEHNRLYWYRQTLGQGPEFLTYFQNEAQLEKSRLLSDRFSAERPKGSFSTLEIQRTEQGDSAMYLCASSFRLGFTDTQYFGPGTRLTVL.

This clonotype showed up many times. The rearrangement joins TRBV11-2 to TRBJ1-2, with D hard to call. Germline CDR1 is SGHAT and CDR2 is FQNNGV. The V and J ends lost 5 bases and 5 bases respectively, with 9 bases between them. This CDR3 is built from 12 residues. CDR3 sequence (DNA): TGTGCCAGCAGCCTAAGCCGGTATGGCTACACCTTC. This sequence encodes CASSLSRYGYTF.

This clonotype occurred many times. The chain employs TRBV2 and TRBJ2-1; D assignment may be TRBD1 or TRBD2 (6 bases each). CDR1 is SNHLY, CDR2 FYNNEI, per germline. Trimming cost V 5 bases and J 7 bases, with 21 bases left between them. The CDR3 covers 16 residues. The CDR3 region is CASSSSTGEGGNEQFF. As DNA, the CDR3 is TGTGCCAGCAGTTCCTCCACGGGAGAAGGGGGGAATGAGCAGTTCTTC.